What follows is one T cell receptor (beta chain) and its context. This clonotype was observed a handful of times. There is no known antigen for this receptor. Base-call qualities are not available, and no considerably larger clone is one nucleotide away. This specimen comes from a study of post-analysis software for immune sequencing data (dated by TCRdb to the mid-2010s). Broadly, across the study: Recorded disease courses included relapsing-remitting, secondary progressive and progressive-relapsing multiple sclerosis, with some patients lacking subtype annotation. The patient repertoires were set against roughly eleven previously published healthy control repertoires from donors whose ages ranged from about 6 to 26 years. A subset of samples was prepared in parallel using single-end sample barcoding, then pooled and co-amplified after Illumina adapter ligation. Overall study outcomes, separate from this receptor: The control group was slightly older than the multiple sclerosis patient group. Compared with controls, multiple sclerosis patients had significantly lower normalized Chao1 diversity, a finding suggesting substantial peripheral T-cell clonal expansion. Strong co-clustering of samples prepared in the same batch was shown by direct clustering with F measure, prompting a batch-effect correction. Significantly higher frequencies in patients than in controls were found for a few TRBV segments, including TRBV5-6, TRBV5-1 and TRBV20-1.

Libraries came from PCR. Sequencer: Illumina HiSeq 2500. Unique molecular identifiers were incorporated into TCR beta cDNA libraries to reduce PCR and sequencing biases. Every 1 to 10 million input T cells yielded about 500,000 cDNA molecules, meaning each molecule approximated one T cell. Patient libraries were prepared and sequenced with the same protocol used for the earlier healthy control dataset. Within a given batch, samples were prepared together, multiplexed and sequenced on the same HiSeq lane. As for how the authors treated the data: Raw barcoded reads were processed with MIGEC, and single-read molecular identifier groups were discarded before consensus assembly and CDR3 extraction. VDJtools was used for post-analysis of the clonotype tables, with diversity normalized by down-sampling every dataset to the smallest sample size. To correct batch-related cross-sample contamination, repertoire overlap clustering matched CDR3 amino acid sequences but not nucleotide sequences. TCRdb's own reprocessing of the public reads used fastp at Q25 and MiXCR and kept productive beta chains. Rows matching on CDR3 protein sequence are summarized as one entry with the most common DNA and genes. In this record, the V and J calls reflect TCRdb's handling and not the investigators' own analysis. The sample table records hundreds of thousands of distinct CDR3 sequences; 30% of these occur just once. 0.56% of the sample is held by the ten biggest clonotypes.

TCR beta repertoires were profiled from peripheral blood of about a dozen young patients with multiple sclerosis to demonstrate the VDJtools post-analysis software. The patients with multiple sclerosis were children and adolescents between about 6 and 17 years of age. V is clipped by 4 bases and J by 4 bases, and the sequence between their germline boundaries is 13 bases long. From the cysteine through the phenylalanine, the CDR3 covers 13 amino acids. CDR3 DNA only is kept here, 39 bases in frame from base 1. The germline V gene supplies CDR1 SQVTM and CDR2 ANQGSEA. Rearrangement joined TRBV29-1 to TRBJ2-5; TRBD2 is perhaps the D gene, given 5 matching bases. Sequences were obtained from blood. The TCR was taken from a girl between 10 and 17 years old with multiple sclerosis. Here the CDR3 is given as CSVGKPGRETQYF. The DNA sequence is as follows: TGCAGCGTTGGCAAACCGGGGAGAGAGACCCAGTACTTC.